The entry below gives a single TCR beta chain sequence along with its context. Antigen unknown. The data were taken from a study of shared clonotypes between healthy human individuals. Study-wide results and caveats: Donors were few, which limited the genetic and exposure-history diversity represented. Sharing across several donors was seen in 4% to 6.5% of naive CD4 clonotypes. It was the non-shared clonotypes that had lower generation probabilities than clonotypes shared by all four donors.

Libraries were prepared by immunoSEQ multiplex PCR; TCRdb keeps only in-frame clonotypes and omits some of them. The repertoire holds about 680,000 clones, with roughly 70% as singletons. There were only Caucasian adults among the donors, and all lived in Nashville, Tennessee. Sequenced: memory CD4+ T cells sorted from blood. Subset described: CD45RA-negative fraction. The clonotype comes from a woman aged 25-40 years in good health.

CDR3 nucleotide sequence: TGTGCCAGTAGCCGCGGGGTGGGGCTCAACACCGGGGAGCTGTTTTTT. This sequence encodes CASSRGVGLNTGELFF. The chain employs TRBV19 and TRBJ2-2, with D possibly TRBD2 on 6 matching bases. The CDR3 totals 16 residues. V shed 6 bases and J shed 2 bases, with 16 bases lying between them. Germline CDR1 reads LNHDA; CDR2 reads SQIVND (reference sequence).